These 27 T cell receptor beta chains were sequenced from one sample in a study of T cells expressing NK-cell markers (dated by TCRdb to between 2020 and 2021). To prepare the library, 5' RACE was applied. For sequencing, an Illumina HiSeq 2000 was employed. After reprocessing by TCRdb, each CDR3 protein sequence is one entry, and no DNA is given. The sample's records list 350,000 to 400,000 distinct CDR3 sequences. Of the sample, 9.5% to 12% is held by the ten largest clones. Specimen: blood T cells: a sorted CD56 or NKG2C T cell subset, CD4+ or CD8+ T cells, or bulk PBMC T cells (not recorded which). The receptors shown here come from a woman between 45 and 60 years old in good health. Donor details come from another sample of the same person, matched by shared clones.

The chain recombines TRBV7-9 with TRBJ2-3; TCRdb reports TRBD1, a call that lacks DNA to check it against. The CDR3 has 16 residues. Germline V gene sequence: CDR1 SEHNR, CDR2 FQNEAQ (reference sequence). The CDR3 loop reads CASSPPSGRGVDTQYF. The complete variable domain, with remaining parts taken from reference TRBV7-9 and TRBJ2-3, reads DTGVSQNPRHKITKRGQNVTFRCDPISEHNRLYWYRQTLGQGPEFLTYFQNEAQLEKSRLLSDRFSAERPKGSFSTLEIQRTEQGDSAMYLCASSPPSGRGVDTQYFGPGTRLTVL.

The chain employs TRBV20-1 and TRBJ1-6. The CDR3 contains 15 residues. Germline CDR1 reads DFQATT; CDR2 reads SNEGSKA (reference sequence). The CDR3 loop reads CSARGISSYNSPLHF.

The genes are TRBV7-8 and TRBJ2-1; the D gene TCRdb calls, TRBD2, cannot be checked with no DNA. This CDR3 has 17 residues. Germline V gives CDR1 SGHVS, CDR2 FQNEAQ. The CDR3 loop reads CASSSAGLWVRYNEQFF.

The chain has TRBV3-1 and TRBJ2-2; TCRdb reports TRBD2, a call that lacks DNA to check it against. The CDR3 contains 17 residues. Germline CDR1 reads LGHDT; CDR2 reads YNNKEL (reference sequence). This chain's CDR3 is CASNLAGGPSNTGELFF.

This sequence joins TRBV12-3 or TRBV12-4 and TRBJ2-1. The CDR3 totals 17 residues. The CDR3 loop reads CASSYLSGGGSYNEQFF.

CDR3 in amino acids: CASSNRGAGEVTQYF. This chain links TRBV12-3 or TRBV12-4 with TRBJ2-5; the D call of TRBD2 rests on TCRdb alone, since no DNA is present to check it. The CDR3 runs to 15 residues.

This chain links TRBV10-3 with TRBJ2-7. CDR3 size: 15 residues. From germline, CDR1 is ENHRY and CDR2 SYGVKD. The CDR3 protein is CAISELTGRPYEQYF.

The chain combines TRBV5-1 with TRBJ2-7; as DNA is missing, the TRBD1 call by TCRdb cannot be tested. In germline, CDR1 is SGHRS, CDR2 YFSETQ. CDR3 length: 14 amino acids. CDR3 residues: CASSEKGVSYEQYF.

The J gene is TRBJ2-3, the V gene TRBV5-1; the TCRdb D gene call, TRBD2, has no DNA to confirm it. The CDR3 runs to 17 residues. Looked up from germline, CDR1 is SGHRS and CDR2 is YFSETQ. Here the CDR3 reads CASSLATSGRKTDTQYF.

This CDR3 is CASSLVEEMRDNEQFF. The genes are TRBV11-2 and TRBJ2-1; the D gene TCRdb calls, TRBD2, cannot be checked with no DNA. The CDR3 is 16 residues long. Germline CDR1 SGHAT, CDR2 FQNNGV. Filled out from reference TRBV11-2 and TRBJ2-1, the complete variable domain reads EAGVAQSPRYKIIEKRQSVAFWCNPISGHATLYWYQQILGQGPKLLIQFQNNGVVDDSQLPKDRFSAERLKGVDSTLKIQPAKLEDSAVYLCASSLVEEMRDNEQFFGPGTRLTVL.

This chain uses TRBV5-1 with TRBJ2-2; absent DNA, TCRdb's TRBD1 call cannot be checked. This CDR3 is 20 amino acids long. Germline-derived CDR1 and CDR2 are SGHRS and YFSETQ. CDR3 amino acids: CASRRFRDRERLADTGELFF.

The rearrangement joins TRBV19 to TRBJ1-2; TCRdb's D call, TRBD1, is unchecked because there is no DNA. Germline V CDR1 and CDR2: LNHDA, SQIVND (reference sequence). There are 16 residues in the CDR3. This CDR3 is CASSTIKGAINYGYTF.

V and J are TRBV5-1 and TRBJ2-3; TCRdb's D call of TRBD1 is untestable without DNA. The length of the CDR3 is 14 residues. Germline V gene lookup returns CDR1 SGHRS and CDR2 YFSETQ. The CDR3 here is CASSFQGGTDTQYF.

This chain connects TRBV10-3 to TRBJ2-7; TCRdb's D call of TRBD1 is untestable without DNA. The CDR3 is made up of 13 amino acids. Germline loops: CDR1 ENHRY, CDR2 SYGVKD. The CDR3 here is CAIAPGQGYEQYF.

V is TRBV2 and J is TRBJ2-5; the TCRdb D gene call, TRBD1, has no DNA to confirm it. CDR3 length: 14 amino acids. Germline V gives CDR1 SNHLY, CDR2 FYNNEI. The CDR3 sequence: CASSGAPGAETQYF.

The chain carries TRBV4-1 and TRBJ2-1; with no DNA, the TCRdb D assignment of TRBD2 cannot be verified. Looked up from germline, CDR1 is MGHRA and CDR2 is YSYEKL. The CDR3 contains 17 residues. CDR3 sequence: CASSQDGTSGVYNEQFF.

This chain connects TRBV7-9 to TRBJ2-2. Per the germline V gene, CDR1 is SEHNR and CDR2 is FQNEAQ (reference sequence). The CDR3 contains 12 residues. CDR3 sequence: CASSEDGGELFF.

The chain has TRBV29-1 and TRBJ1-1; the D call of TRBD1 rests on TCRdb alone, since no DNA is present to check it. Germline lookup yields CDR1 SQVTM and CDR2 ANQGSEA. The length of the CDR3 is 11 residues. CDR3 region: CIGGNYYEAFF. Full variable domain (missing parts from reference TRBV29-1 and TRBJ1-1): SAVISQKPSRDICQRGTSLTIQCQVDSQVTMMFWYRQQPGQSLTLIATANQGSEATYESGFVIDKFPISRPNLTFSTLTVSNMSPEDSSIYLCIGGNYYEAFFGQGTRLTVV.

The V and J genes are TRBV12-3 or TRBV12-4 and TRBJ2-7; TCRdb returns TRBD1, unconfirmable since there is no DNA. The CDR3 consists of 15 residues. The CDR3 region is CASSPQLWGRYEQYF.

The chain couples TRBV30 to TRBJ1-1; the D gene TCRdb calls, TRBD1, cannot be checked with no DNA. Germline V gene sequence: CDR1 GTSNPN, CDR2 SVGIG (reference sequence). The CDR3 spans 14 residues. The CDR3 region is CAWSQGTARTEAFF.

V gene TRBV5-1 combines with J gene TRBJ2-3; TCRdb's D call, TRBD2, is unchecked because there is no DNA. The CDR3 has 12 residues. Per germline, CDR1 SGHRS and CDR2 YFSETQ. CDR3 sequence: CASSRWEDTQYF.

The rearrangement joins TRBV10-2 to TRBJ1-3; there is no DNA to check the TCRdb D call of TRBD1. The V gene's germline CDR1 is WSHSY and CDR2 SAAADI. The CDR3 is 14 residues long. CDR3 protein: CASSEAGPGNTIYF.

This chain uses TRBV5-1 with TRBJ2-2. The CDR3 is made up of 14 amino acids. Germline CDR1 reads SGHRS; CDR2 reads YFSETQ. This chain's CDR3 is CASSLEARTGELFF.

The rearrangement links TRBV7-9 to TRBJ1-5; TCRdb's D gene call, TRBD1, goes unchecked for lack of DNA. CDR1 is SEHNR, CDR2 FQNEAQ, per germline (reference sequence). The CDR3 sequence is 15 residues long. The CDR3 loop is CASSPLGQSNQPQHF.

The genes are TRBV5-1 and TRBJ2-3; TCRdb returns TRBD1, unconfirmable since there is no DNA. Germline V gene sequence: CDR1 SGHRS, CDR2 YFSETQ. The CDR3 is 12 amino acids. The CDR3 sequence is CASSPQGDTQYF.

The chain joins TRBV11-2 to TRBJ2-2; TCRdb gives TRBD1 as the D gene, but with no DNA this cannot be confirmed. Germline V CDR1 and CDR2: SGHAT, FQNNGV. The CDR3 is made up of 18 amino acids. The chain's CDR3 is CASSFPGGGSTVTGELFF.

The rearrangement joins TRBV4-1 to TRBJ2-2; TCRdb designates TRBD2, a call that cannot be tested without DNA. The CDR3 has 15 amino acids. The germline CDR1 and CDR2 sequences are MGHRA and YSYEKL. The CDR3 spells CASSQGGLNTGELFF.